Shown below are 27 T cell receptor beta chains from a single sample sequenced in a study of T cell repertoires in cytomegalovirus infection. In TCRdb, the reads were re-called with MiXCR into one record per CDR3 protein. The sample contains under 600,000 distinct CDR3 sequences, 16% of which appear only once. Sequenced material: CD8+ T cells from PBMCs. The receptors come from a human donor in good health (CMV status not recorded). Some clones in this sample may be carry-over from other donors' samples.

This clonotype was detected only a few times. The chain carries TRBV7-6 and TRBJ2-5, with 8 bases matching TRBD2. The CDR3 runs 13 residues. Per germline, CDR1 SGHVS and CDR2 FNYEAQ. The J segment lost 5 bases and the V segment lost 5 bases, leaving 4 bases of the junction unmatched. The CDR3 DNA sequence: TGTGCCAGCAGCGCGGGGGGCTCGGAGACCCAGTACTTC. Amino acids: CASSAGGSETQYF.

This rearrangement joins TRBV15 to TRBJ2-7; 9 positions match TRBD1. The V gene's germline CDR1 is LNHNV and CDR2 YYDKDF (reference sequence). The CDR3 covers 17 residues. V dropped 3 bases and J dropped 4; count of bases not matched to a gene: 13. CDR3 amino acids: CATSSTDLQGALYEQYF. CDR3 coding DNA: TGTGCCACCAGCAGTACAGACTTACAGGGGGCTTTGTACGAGCAGTACTTC.

The J gene is TRBJ2-7, the V gene TRBV10-3; D is unresolved. V was pared by 6 bases and J by 2 bases, with 14 bases between. Germline V gives CDR1 ENHRY, CDR2 SYGVKD. The CDR3 loop spans 14 amino acids. CDR3 DNA: TGTGCCATCAGGGAAAGCGATTTTCCCTACGAGCAGTACTTC. It is translated as CAIRESDFPYEQYF.

The chain uses TRBV10-3 and TRBJ2-1; D gene ambiguous. This CDR3 has 11 residues. V lost 4 bases to trimming and J lost 7 bases, with 5 bases between them. CDR1 and CDR2 (germline): ENHRY, SYGVKD. The CDR3 here is CAISVGNEQFF. The CDR3 DNA reads TGTGCCATCAGTGTGGGAAATGAGCAGTTCTTC.

This clonotype was detected only a few times. The chain links TRBV29-1 to TRBJ1-2; 7 bases map to TRBD1. Trimming cost V 5 bases and J 8 bases; bases outside gene matches: 11. Germline V gene data show CDR1 as SQVTM and CDR2 as ANQGSEA. This CDR3 spans 13 amino acids. The DNA for the CDR3 is TGCAGCGTTCCAACCAGGGGGTCCCGAGGCTACACCTTC. It is translated as CSVPTRGSRGYTF. Filled out from reference TRBV29-1 and TRBJ1-2, the complete variable domain reads SAVISQKPSRDICQRGTSLTIQCQVDSQVTMMFWYRQQPGQSLTLIATANQGSEATYESGFVIDKFPISRPNLTFSTLTVSNMSPEDSSIYLCSVPTRGSRGYTFGSGTRLTVV.

This clonotype was detected a few times. This chain uses TRBV25-1 with TRBJ1-1, with 8 bases identical to TRBD1. The CDR3 runs to 15 residues. Trimming cost V 4 bases and J 4 bases; bases outside gene matches: 8. The germline gives CDR1 MGHDK, CDR2 SYGVNS. CDR3 nucleotide sequence: TGTGCCAGCAGTGTCGACAGGGGTTTGGCCACTGAAGCTTTCTTT. As protein: CASSVDRGLATEAFF.

This clonotype was counted ten times or more. V is TRBV7-8 and J is TRBJ2-1, with 10 bases aligning to TRBD2. This CDR3 region has 15 residues. V shed 5 bases, J shed 7 bases, and the junction held 8 bases outside the gene matches. CDR1 and CDR2 (germline): SGHVS, FQNEAQ. In DNA, the CDR3 is TGTGCCAGCAGCCAAAGCGGGGGGGGGTTGAATGAGCAGTTCTTC. Residues: CASSQSGGGLNEQFF.

The chain combines TRBV5-1 with TRBJ2-1; 11 nucleotides match TRBD2. CDR1 is SGHRS and CDR2 is YFSETQ in the germline V gene. The CDR3 totals 15 residues. The V segment lost 7 bases and the J segment 4 bases; nucleotides outside the gene matches: 7. The CDR3 region has the DNA TGCGCCAGCGGGCTAGCGGGAGGAGTATACAATGAGCAGTTCTTC. It specifies CASGLAGGVYNEQFF.

This clonotype occurred many times. The chain carries TRBV5-4 and TRBJ2-6; TRBD1 agrees at 8 bases. Per germline, CDR1 SGHNT and CDR2 YYREEE (reference sequence). Germline trimming cut 0 bases from V and 4 bases from J; bases unmatched to any gene: 9. This CDR3 contains 18 residues. CDR3 sequence (DNA): TGTGCCAGCAGCTTGGGTTTCAGGGGGCGCGAGGGGGCCAACGTCCTGACTTTC. Its translation is CASSLGFRGREGANVLTF.

This clonotype appeared many times. The V call is TRBV11-2, the J call TRBJ1-1, with D tentatively TRBD1 (6 bases). This CDR3 has 15 amino acids. Per the germline V gene, CDR1 is SGHAT and CDR2 is FQNNGV. Trimming stripped 1 base from V and 5 bases from J, with 14 bases between. CDR3 in amino acids: CASSLVAGETTEAFF. CDR3 bases: TGTGCCAGCAGCTTAGTGGCAGGGGAGACGACTGAAGCTTTCTTT. The whole variable domain, filled in from reference TRBV11-2 and TRBJ1-1, reads EAGVAQSPRYKIIEKRQSVAFWCNPISGHATLYWYQQILGQGPKLLIQFQNNGVVDDSQLPKDRFSAERLKGVDSTLKIQPAKLEDSAVYLCASSLVAGETTEAFFGQGTRLTVV.

The rearrangement uses TRBV27 and TRBJ1-5; 7 bases line up with TRBD1. V lost 3 bases to trimming and J lost 1 base; unmatched junction nucleotides: 9. The CDR3 has 17 amino acids. Germline V gene lookup returns CDR1 MNHEY and CDR2 SMNVEV (reference sequence). CDR3 amino acids: CASSFYGGTASNQPQHF. CDR3 coding DNA: TGTGCCAGCAGTTTCTATGGGGGGACAGCCAGCAATCAGCCCCAGCATTTT.

This clonotype was counted ten times or more. This sequence joins TRBV7-9 and TRBJ2-3; 9 bases map to TRBD2. The ends lost 1 base at V and 2 bases at J; junction bases unmatched: 10. This CDR3 is 18 amino acids long. Germline CDR1 reads SEHNR; CDR2 reads FQNEAQ (reference sequence). The CDR3 sequence: CASSLDLGSGGYTDTQYF. CDR3 nucleotide sequence: TGTGCCAGCAGCTTAGATCTGGGTAGCGGGGGCTACACAGATACGCAGTATTTT.

The chain employs TRBV11-2 and TRBJ1-2, with D possibly being TRBD1 (6 bases). V was shortened by 4 bases and J by 6 bases, with 9 bases between the two germline ends. The CDR3 runs 12 residues. Germline CDR1 and CDR2: SGHAT and FQNNGV. CDR3 DNA sequence: TGTGCCAGCAGCTCTAACAGGGATGGCTACACCTTC. Its translation: CASSSNRDGYTF.

The table lists this clonotype with many counts. The chain links TRBV2 to TRBJ1-1; 7 bases are shared with TRBD1. The CDR3 spans 15 residues. The V segment lost 7 bases and the J segment 2 bases; nucleotides outside the gene matches: 10. Germline V lookup: CDR1 SNHLY, CDR2 FYNNEI. The CDR3 loop is CASTDRAGGNTEAFF. CDR3 DNA: TGTGCCAGCACAGACAGGGCCGGAGGAAACACTGAAGCTTTCTTT.

This rearrangement joins TRBV10-3 to TRBJ2-3; TRBD2 matches 7 bases. CDR1 and CDR2 (germline): ENHRY, SYGVKD. The CDR3 covers 17 residues. The J segment lost 0 bases and the V segment lost 3 bases, leaving 9 bases of the junction unmatched. CDR3: CAISETASGYSTDTQYF. The CDR3 DNA is TGTGCCATCAGTGAAACGGCTAGCGGTTATAGCACAGATACGCAGTATTTT.

This clonotype came up a few times. This chain links TRBV19 with TRBJ1-5; no definite D call. V lost 9 bases and J 4 bases, leaving 10 bases between the germline ends. Germline V gene lookup returns CDR1 LNHDA and CDR2 SQIVND (reference sequence). The CDR3 consists of 12 residues. The CDR3 coding sequence is TGTGCCAGCAACCTAGGGAATCAGCCCCAGCATTTT. Translated, it gives CASNLGNQPQHF.

This clonotype has a count of ten or more. The chain uses TRBV11-1 and TRBJ2-4; possible D gene TRBD1, 5 bases. This CDR3 is built from 18 residues. Germline lookup yields CDR1 SGHAT and CDR2 FQDESV (reference sequence). V dropped 1 base and J dropped 5 bases, with 21 bases sitting between them. Here the CDR3 reads CASSLDRIDLIGQNIQYF. The CDR3 DNA reads TGTGCCAGCAGCTTAGACAGGATTGACCTCATCGGCCAAAACATTCAGTACTTC. Full variable domain (outside the CDR3, taken from reference TRBV11-1 and TRBJ2-4): EAEVAQSPRYKITEKSQAVAFWCDPISGHATLYWYRQILGQGPELLVQFQDESVVDDSQLPKDRFSAERLKGVDSTLKIQPAELGDSAMYLCASSLDRIDLIGQNIQYFGAGTRLSVL.

This clonotype was observed a handful of times. The V gene is TRBV28, the J gene TRBJ1-4; D not certain. Germline lookup yields CDR1 MDHEN and CDR2 SYDVKM. The V end lost 0 bases, the J end lost 4 bases, and 12 bases lay between the germline ends. The CDR3 has 16 amino acids. The CDR3 bases are TGTGCCAGCAGTTTATGTTGGGCCGCCGGTAATGAAAAACTGTTTTTT. Translating it yields CASSLCWAAGNEKLFF.

This chain joins TRBV29-1 and TRBJ1-2; D may be TRBD1 (6 bases). In germline, CDR1 is SQVTM, CDR2 ANQGSEA. There are 16 residues in the CDR3. V lost 0 bases and J lost 4, with 18 bases in between. This CDR3 is CSVEDGQNRGLYGYTF. The CDR3 DNA follows: TGCAGCGTTGAAGATGGGCAGAACCGGGGGCTCTATGGCTACACCTTC.

In this sample, this clonotype turned up a few times. The chain combines TRBV6-5 with TRBJ1-1; D call uncertain. Germline V gene sequence: CDR1 MNHEY, CDR2 SVGAGI. Trimming shortened V by 3 bases and J by 2 bases, and 10 bases separated the two germline ends. This CDR3 region has 14 residues. CDR3 coding DNA: TGTGCCAGCAGTTATCGGGGAGTAAACACTGAAGCTTTCTTT. It is translated as CASSYRGVNTEAFF.

This clonotype has just a few counts. This CDR3 is CASSWTSGRESEQFF. The CDR3 DNA is TGTGCCAGCAGTTGGACTAGCGGGAGGGAAAGTGAGCAGTTCTTC. The rearrangement uses TRBV27 and TRBJ2-1, with 15 bases fitting TRBD2. This CDR3 comprises 15 residues. Trimming took 4 bases from V and 9 from J; bases not matched to a gene: 4. The germline gives CDR1 MNHEY, CDR2 SMNVEV (reference sequence).

This clonotype has only a few counts. V is TRBV20-1 and J is TRBJ1-6, with unresolved D. The CDR3 is made up of 13 amino acids. The germline CDR1 and CDR2 sequences are DFQATT and SNEGSKA (reference sequence). V lost 3 bases, J lost 8 bases, and 11 bases lay in between. CDR3 DNA sequence: TGCAGTGCTAGCTGGGGAGATGATTCACCCCTCCACTTT. Its protein is CSASWGDDSPLHF.

This clonotype was detected many times. The chain combines TRBV7-9 with TRBJ1-1; D unclear. V was clipped by 1 base and J by 7 bases, with 7 bases between them. Germline V gives CDR1 SEHNR, CDR2 FQNEAQ (reference sequence). The CDR3 is made up of 12 amino acids. This CDR3 is CASSLEPYEAFF. CDR3 coding DNA: TGTGCCAGCAGCTTAGAGCCTTATGAAGCTTTCTTT.

The sample holds a few counts of this clonotype. The genes are TRBV12-3 or TRBV12-4 and TRBJ2-2; 9 bases line up with TRBD1. CDR3 size: 15 residues. Unmatched junction bases numbered 5, after V lost 5 bases and J lost 4 bases. Here the CDR3 DNA reads TGTGCCAGCAGTCCAAGGGACAGGGTCACCGGGGAGCTGTTTTTT. Residues: CASSPRDRVTGELFF.

This clonotype was counted only a few times. The chain employs TRBV7-9 and TRBJ1-1; unclear D gene. The CDR3 has 14 amino acids. Trimming shortened V by 1 base and J by 5 bases, and 11 bases separated the two germline ends. In germline, CDR1 is SEHNR, CDR2 FQNEAQ (reference sequence). CDR3 bases: TGTGCCAGCAGCTTAGTGGTCCGAGCAACTGAAGCTTTCTTT. Translation gives CASSLVVRATEAFF.

In its sample, this clonotype was seen many times. The rearrangement uses TRBV7-6 and TRBJ2-7, with 10 bases matching TRBD1. The germline gives CDR1 SGHVS, CDR2 FNYEAQ. The V and J ends lost 0 bases and 4 bases, in that order; junction bases with no gene match: 3. The CDR3 consists of 15 residues. This CDR3 reads CASSLADRGSYEQYF. Written as DNA, the CDR3 is TGTGCCAGCAGCTTAGCGGACAGGGGGTCGTACGAGCAGTACTTC.

Only a few counts were recorded for this clonotype. V gene TRBV29-1 combines with J gene TRBJ1-4, with 9 bases matching TRBD1. CDR3 length equals 15 residues. CDR1 and CDR2 (germline): SQVTM, ANQGSEA. Germline trimming cut 5 bases from V and 7 bases from J; bases unmatched to any gene: 11. The CDR3 protein is CSVPGTGKDREKLFF. The CDR3 DNA is TGCAGCGTTCCCGGGACAGGGAAGGACCGTGAAAAACTGTTTTTT.